A selection of T cell receptor beta chains follows, all from one sample in a study of cytomegalovirus exposure and HLA in healthy donors. The table came from immunoSEQ multiplex PCR; TCRdb's copy has only in-frame clones and leaves some out. The sample data list approximately 110,000 clones. The specimen was PBMCs. The receptors were sampled from a man aged 25 to 40 in good health and CMV-seronegative. CDR3s leave out the opening cysteine and the closing phenylalanine or tryptophan. D genes are given only for firm matches.

v_gene,j_gene,d_gene,CDR3aa
TRBV6-1,TRBJ2-1,.,ASSGNNEGDSLYNEQF
TRBV6-1,TRBJ2-7,TRBD1,ASRLRTGGNYEQY
TRBV2,TRBJ2-1,.,ASSDGTYEQF
TRBV7-2,TRBJ2-2,.,ASSLGRGTGELF
TRBV10-3,TRBJ2-3,TRBD2,AIRGAGDPDTQY
TRBV7-9,TRBJ2-5,TRBD1,ASSSTGESETQY
TRBV28,TRBJ2-6,.,ASSRAIPSGANVLT
TRBV7-9,TRBJ2-1,.,ASSIPDSYNEQF
TRBV7-2,TRBJ2-7,TRBD1,ASSPHGDRGFPYEQY
TRBV7-2,TRBJ2-1,.,ASSERLGGPGDEQF
TRBV7-2,TRBJ1-1,TRBD1,ASSPGQVIWDTEAF
TRBV28,TRBJ1-1,.,ASSLGGQLTNTEAF
TRBV6-1,TRBJ1-4,TRBD1,ASGTGWQEKLF
TRBV28,TRBJ1-1,.,ASSPLRARTEAF
TRBV5-1,TRBJ1-2,TRBD1,ASSPGQEVGGYT
TRBV5-1,TRBJ2-7,.,ASARWEGGYEQY
TRBV7-8,TRBJ2-3,.,ASSLVGRESTDTQY